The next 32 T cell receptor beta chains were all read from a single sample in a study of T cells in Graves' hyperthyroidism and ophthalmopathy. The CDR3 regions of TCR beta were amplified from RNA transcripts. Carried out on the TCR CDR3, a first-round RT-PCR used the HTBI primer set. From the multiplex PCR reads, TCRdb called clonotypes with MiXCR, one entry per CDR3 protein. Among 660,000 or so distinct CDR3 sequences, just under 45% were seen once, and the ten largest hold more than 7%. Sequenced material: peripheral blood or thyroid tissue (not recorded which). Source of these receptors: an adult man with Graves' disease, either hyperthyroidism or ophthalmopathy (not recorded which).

The CDR3 region has the DNA TGTGCCAGCAGCCCCGACCCACTAGCGGGAGGTCAAGAGACCCAGTACTTC. Encoded protein: CASSPDPLAGGQETQYF. The J gene is TRBJ2-5, the V gene TRBV11-2; the match to TRBD2 covers 12 bases. Germline loops: CDR1 SGHAT, CDR2 FQNNGV. V shed 5 bases, J shed 2 bases, and the junction held 9 bases outside the gene matches. This CDR3 has 17 residues.

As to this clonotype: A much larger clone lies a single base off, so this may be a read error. The CDR3 DNA reads TGTGCCAGTAGTACGGATGACATGAACACTGAAGTTTTCTTT. It translates to CASSTDDMNTEVFF. The genes are TRBV19 and TRBJ1-1, with D hard to call. The length of the CDR3 is 14 residues. Germline CDR1 and CDR2: LNHDA and SQIVND (reference sequence). Filled out from reference TRBV19 and TRBJ1-1, the complete variable domain reads DGGITQSPKYLFRKEGQNVTLSCEQNLNHDAMYWYRQDPGQGLRLIYYSQIVNDFQKGDIAEGYSVSREKKESFPLTVTSAQKNPTAFYLCASSTDDMNTEVFFGQGTRLTVV.

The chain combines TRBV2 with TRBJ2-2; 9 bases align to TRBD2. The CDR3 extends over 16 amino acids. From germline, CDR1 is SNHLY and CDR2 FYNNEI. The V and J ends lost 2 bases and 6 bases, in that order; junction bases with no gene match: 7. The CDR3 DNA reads TGTGCCAGCAGTGAAAGGGCGGGGGGGCCGCCCGGGGAGCTGTTTTTT. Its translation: CASSERAGGPPGELFF.

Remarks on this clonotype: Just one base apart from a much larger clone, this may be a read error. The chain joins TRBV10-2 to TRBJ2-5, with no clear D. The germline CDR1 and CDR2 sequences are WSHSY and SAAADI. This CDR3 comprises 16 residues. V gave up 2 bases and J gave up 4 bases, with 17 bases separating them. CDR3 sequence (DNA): TGCGCCAGCAGTGAGGAAGGCTTGATCCCCCCAGAGACCCAGTACTTC. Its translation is CASSEEGLIPPETQYF.

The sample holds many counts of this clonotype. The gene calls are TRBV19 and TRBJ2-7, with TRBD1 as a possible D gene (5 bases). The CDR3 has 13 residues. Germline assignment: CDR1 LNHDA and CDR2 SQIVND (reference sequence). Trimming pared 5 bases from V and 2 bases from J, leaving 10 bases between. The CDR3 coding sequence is TGTGCCAGTAGTCAGGGCTCTACCTACGAGCAGTACTTC. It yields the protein CASSQGSTYEQYF.

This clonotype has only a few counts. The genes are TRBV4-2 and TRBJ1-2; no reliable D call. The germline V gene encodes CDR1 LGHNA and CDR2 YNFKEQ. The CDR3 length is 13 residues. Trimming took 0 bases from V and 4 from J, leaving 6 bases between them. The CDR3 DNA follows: TGTGCCAGCAGCCAAGATGTCAGCTATGGCTACACCTTC. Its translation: CASSQDVSYGYTF.

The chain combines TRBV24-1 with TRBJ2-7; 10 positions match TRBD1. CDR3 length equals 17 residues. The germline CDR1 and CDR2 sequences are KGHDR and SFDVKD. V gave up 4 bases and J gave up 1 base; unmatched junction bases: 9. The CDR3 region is CATSDITGTGVSYEQYF. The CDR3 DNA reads TGTGCCACCAGTGACATTACCGGGACAGGGGTTTCCTACGAGCAGTACTTC.

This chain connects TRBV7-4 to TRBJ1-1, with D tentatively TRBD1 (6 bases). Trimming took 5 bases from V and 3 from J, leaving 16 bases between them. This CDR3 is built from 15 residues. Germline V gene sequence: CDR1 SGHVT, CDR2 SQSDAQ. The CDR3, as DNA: TGTGCCAGCAGCGTAGTTCCAGGGGAGGACACTGAAGCTTTCTTT. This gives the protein CASSVVPGEDTEAFF.

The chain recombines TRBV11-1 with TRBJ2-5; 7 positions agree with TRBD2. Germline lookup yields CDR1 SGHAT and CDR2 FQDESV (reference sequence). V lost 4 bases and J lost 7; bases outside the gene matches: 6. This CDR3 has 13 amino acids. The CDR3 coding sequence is TGTGCCAGCAGCTATAACGGGGGGTGGACCCAGTACTTC. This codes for CASSYNGGWTQYF.

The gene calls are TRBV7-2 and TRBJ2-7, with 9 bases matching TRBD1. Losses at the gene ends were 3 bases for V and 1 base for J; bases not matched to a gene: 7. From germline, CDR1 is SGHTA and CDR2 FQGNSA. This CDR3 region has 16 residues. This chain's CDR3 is CASSLGQGIRSYEQYF. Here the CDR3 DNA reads TGTGCCAGCAGCTTGGGACAGGGAATCAGGTCCTACGAGCAGTACTTC.

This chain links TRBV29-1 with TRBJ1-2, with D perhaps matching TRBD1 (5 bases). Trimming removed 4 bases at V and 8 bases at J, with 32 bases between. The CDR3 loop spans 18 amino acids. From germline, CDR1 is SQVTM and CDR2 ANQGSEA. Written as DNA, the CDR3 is TGCAGCGTTGGGGAGATAGGAATTGGGGACGAACCTAGGAAGGGCTACACCTTC. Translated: CSVGEIGIGDEPRKGYTF.

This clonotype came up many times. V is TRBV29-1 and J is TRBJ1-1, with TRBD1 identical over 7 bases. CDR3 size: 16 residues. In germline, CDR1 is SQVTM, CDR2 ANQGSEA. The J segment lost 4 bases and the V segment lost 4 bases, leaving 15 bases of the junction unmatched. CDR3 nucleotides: TGCAGCGTTGGGGGGGACAGCTCAAAGCTGGGCACTGAAGCTTTCTTT. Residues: CSVGGDSSKLGTEAFF.

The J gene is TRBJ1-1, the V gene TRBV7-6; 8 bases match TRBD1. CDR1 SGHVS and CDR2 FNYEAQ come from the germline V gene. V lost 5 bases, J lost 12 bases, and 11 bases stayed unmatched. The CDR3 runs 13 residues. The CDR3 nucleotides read TGTGCCAGCAGCCCGGGGACCAGGGGGCCAACTTTCTTT. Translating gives CASSPGTRGPTFF.

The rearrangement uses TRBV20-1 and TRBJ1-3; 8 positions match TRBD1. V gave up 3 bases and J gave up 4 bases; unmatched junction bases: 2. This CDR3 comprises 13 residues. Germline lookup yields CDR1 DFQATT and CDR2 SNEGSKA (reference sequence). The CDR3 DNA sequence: TGCAGTGCTAGCAGGGACAGGGGAAACACCATATATTTT. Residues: CSASRDRGNTIYF.

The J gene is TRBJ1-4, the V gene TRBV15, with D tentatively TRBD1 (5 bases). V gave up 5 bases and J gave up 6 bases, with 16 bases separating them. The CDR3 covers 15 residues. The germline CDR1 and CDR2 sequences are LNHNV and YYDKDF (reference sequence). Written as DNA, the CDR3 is TGTGCCACCAGCGGGGGTAGGGGTACCGATGAAAAACTGTTTTTT. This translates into CATSGGRGTDEKLFF.

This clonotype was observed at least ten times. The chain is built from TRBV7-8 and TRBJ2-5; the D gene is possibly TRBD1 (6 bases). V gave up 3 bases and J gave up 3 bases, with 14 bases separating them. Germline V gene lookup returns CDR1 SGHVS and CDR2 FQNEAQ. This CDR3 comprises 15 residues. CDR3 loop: CASSFAGTKKETQYF. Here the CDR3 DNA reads TGTGCCAGCAGCTTTGCCGGGACAAAAAAAGAGACCCAGTACTTC.

CDR3: CASSLRQGVNQPQHF. The CDR3 nucleotides read TGTGCCAGCAGTCTAAGACAGGGGGTAAACCAGCCCCAGCATTTT. V and J are TRBV9 and TRBJ1-5, with TRBD1 identical over 9 bases. The CDR3 runs 15 residues. Trimming at V came to 5 bases and at J to 7 bases, leaving 10 bases not matched to a gene. Germline lookup yields CDR1 SGDLS and CDR2 YYNGEE.

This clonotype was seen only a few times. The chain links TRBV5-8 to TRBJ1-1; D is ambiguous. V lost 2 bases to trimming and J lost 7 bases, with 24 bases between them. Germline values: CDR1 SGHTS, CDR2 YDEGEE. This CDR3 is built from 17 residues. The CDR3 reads CASSLAKGRVQNLEAFF. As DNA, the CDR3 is TGTGCCAGCAGCTTAGCGAAGGGAAGGGTTCAAAACCTTGAAGCTTTCTTT.

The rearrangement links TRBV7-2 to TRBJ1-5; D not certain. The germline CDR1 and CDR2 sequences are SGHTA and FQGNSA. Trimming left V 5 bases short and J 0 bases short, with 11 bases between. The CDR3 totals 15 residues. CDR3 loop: CASSPRGGSNQPQHF. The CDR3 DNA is TGTGCCAGCAGCCCCCGTGGCGGTAGCAATCAGCCCCAGCATTTT.

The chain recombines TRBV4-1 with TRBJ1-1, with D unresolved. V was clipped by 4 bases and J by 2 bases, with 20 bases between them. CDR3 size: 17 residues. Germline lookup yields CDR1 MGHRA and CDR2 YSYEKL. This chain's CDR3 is CASSPSGSAAQNTEAFF. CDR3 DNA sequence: TGCGCCAGCAGCCCTTCCGGGAGCGCGGCTCAAAACACTGAAGCTTTCTTT.

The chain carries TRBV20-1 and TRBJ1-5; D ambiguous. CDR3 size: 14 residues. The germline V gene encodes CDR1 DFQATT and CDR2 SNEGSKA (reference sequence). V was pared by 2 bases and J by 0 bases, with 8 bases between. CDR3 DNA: TGCAGTGCTAGAAGGACGGCTAGCAATCAGCCCCAGCATTTT. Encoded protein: CSARRTASNQPQHF.

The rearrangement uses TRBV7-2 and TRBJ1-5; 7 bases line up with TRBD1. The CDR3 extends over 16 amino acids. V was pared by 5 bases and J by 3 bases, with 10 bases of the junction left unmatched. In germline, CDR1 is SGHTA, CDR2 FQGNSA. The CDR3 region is CASSVSFGTDNQPQHF. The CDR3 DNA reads TGTGCCAGCAGCGTTTCATTCGGGACAGACAATCAGCCCCAGCATTTT. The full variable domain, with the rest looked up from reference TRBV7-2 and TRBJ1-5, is GAGVSQSPSNKVTEKGKDVELRCDPISGHTALYWYRQSLGQGLEFLIYFQGNSAPDKSGLPSDRFSAERTGGSVSTLTIQRTQQEDSAVYLCASSVSFGTDNQPQHFGDGTRLSIL.

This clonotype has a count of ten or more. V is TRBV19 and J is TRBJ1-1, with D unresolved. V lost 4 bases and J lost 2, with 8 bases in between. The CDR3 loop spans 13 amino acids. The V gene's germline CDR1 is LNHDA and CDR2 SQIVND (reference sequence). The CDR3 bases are TGTGCCAGTAGTACCCAGGTTAACACTGAAGCTTTCTTT. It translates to CASSTQVNTEAFF.

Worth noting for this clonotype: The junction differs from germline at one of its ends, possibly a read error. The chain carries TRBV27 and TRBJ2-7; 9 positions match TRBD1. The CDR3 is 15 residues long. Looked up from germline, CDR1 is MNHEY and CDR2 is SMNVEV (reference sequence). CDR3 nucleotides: TGTGCCGGCAGTATAAAGGGACAGGGTACCTACGAGCAGTACTTC. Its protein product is CAGSIKGQGTYEQYF.

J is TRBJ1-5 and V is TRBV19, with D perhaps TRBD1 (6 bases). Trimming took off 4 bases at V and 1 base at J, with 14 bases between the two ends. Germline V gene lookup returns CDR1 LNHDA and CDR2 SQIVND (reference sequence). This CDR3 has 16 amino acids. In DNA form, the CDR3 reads TGTGCCAGTAGTAACCCCAGGGGAATAAGCAATCAGCCCCAGCATTTT. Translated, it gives CASSNPRGISNQPQHF.

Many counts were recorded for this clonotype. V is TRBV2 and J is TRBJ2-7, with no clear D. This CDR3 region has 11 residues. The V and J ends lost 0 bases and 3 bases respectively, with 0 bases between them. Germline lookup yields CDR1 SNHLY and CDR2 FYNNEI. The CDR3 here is CASSEAYEQYF. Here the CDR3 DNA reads TGTGCCAGCAGTGAAGCCTACGAGCAGTACTTC.

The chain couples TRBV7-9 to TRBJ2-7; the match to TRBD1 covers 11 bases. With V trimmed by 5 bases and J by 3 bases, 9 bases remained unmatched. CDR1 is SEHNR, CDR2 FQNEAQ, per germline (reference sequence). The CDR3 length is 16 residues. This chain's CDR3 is CASSVFRDRGDYEQYF. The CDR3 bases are TGTGCCAGCAGCGTTTTCCGGGACAGGGGGGACTACGAGCAGTACTTC.

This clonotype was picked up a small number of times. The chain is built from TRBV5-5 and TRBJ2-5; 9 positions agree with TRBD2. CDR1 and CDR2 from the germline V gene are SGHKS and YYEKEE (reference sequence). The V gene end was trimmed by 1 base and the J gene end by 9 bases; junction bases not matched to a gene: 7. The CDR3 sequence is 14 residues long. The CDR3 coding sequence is TGTGCCAGCAGCTTGTCTCTAGCGGGATCTGCCCAGTACTTC. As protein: CASSLSLAGSAQYF.

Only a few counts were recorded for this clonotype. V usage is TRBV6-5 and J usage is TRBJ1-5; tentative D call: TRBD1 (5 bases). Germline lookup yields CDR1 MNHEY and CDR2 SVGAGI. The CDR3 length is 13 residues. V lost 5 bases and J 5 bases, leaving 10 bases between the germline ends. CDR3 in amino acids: CASSKRGDQPQHF. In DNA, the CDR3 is TGTGCCAGCAGTAAAAGAGGGGATCAGCCCCAGCATTTT.

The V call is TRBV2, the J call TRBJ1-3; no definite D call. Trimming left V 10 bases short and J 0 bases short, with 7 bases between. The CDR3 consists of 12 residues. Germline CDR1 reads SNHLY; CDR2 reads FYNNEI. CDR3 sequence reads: CATTLSGNTIYF. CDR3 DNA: TGTGCCACCACCCTCTCTGGAAACACCATATATTTT.

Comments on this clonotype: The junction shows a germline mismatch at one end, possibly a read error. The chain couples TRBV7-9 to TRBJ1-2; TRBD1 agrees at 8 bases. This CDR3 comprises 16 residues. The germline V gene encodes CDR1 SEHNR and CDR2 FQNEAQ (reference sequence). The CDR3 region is CASSQERDRINYGYTF. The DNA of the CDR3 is TGCGCCAGCAGCCAGGAACGGGACAGGATTAACTATGGCTACACCTTC.

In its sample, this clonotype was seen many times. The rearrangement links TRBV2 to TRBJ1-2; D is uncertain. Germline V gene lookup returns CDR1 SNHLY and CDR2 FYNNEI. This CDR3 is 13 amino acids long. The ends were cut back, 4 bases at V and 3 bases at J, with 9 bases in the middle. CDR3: CASSVERYYGYTF. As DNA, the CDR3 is TGTGCCAGCAGTGTGGAGAGATACTATGGCTACACCTTC.